This T cell receptor (beta chain) was retrieved from a study of shared clonotypes between healthy human individuals (dated by TCRdb to about 2020). With respect to the entire study: A couple of women and a few men aged 18 to 49 years were included in the cohort. For each donor, CD4 naive and CD4 memory were each given three plates, CD8 naive was given two plates, and CD8 memory was given one plate. To estimate repertoire size and how much clonotype sharing occurs between individuals, the study deeply sequenced the blood TCR repertoires of 5 or 6 healthy adults. To increase sequencing depth and limit assay-specific biases, TCR repertoire library preparation and sequencing were carried out by different laboratories using diverse techniques. Leukapheresis yielded between about 0.85 and 10 billion PBMCs per donor.

The donors were healthy, HIV-negative adults who had no recently reported acute infections or vaccinations. Only Caucasian adults living in Nashville, Tennessee, USA were represented among the donors. CD4+ T cells were enriched by magnetic negative selection; naive cells were then positively selected on CD45RA, and the negative fraction formed the memory subset. Blood was obtained by leukapheresis, after which PBMCs were separated by Ficoll-Histopaque density gradient centrifugation and cryopreserved in liquid nitrogen vapor phase. Purity and quantity of every magnetically sorted T cell population were checked by analytical flow cytometry. Genomic DNA was isolated from every sorted fraction and measured by UV absorbance on a Nanodrop 2000c. Paper-wide results and their limitations: When a few donors were compared, the shared fraction of clonotypes was 5% to 6.5% for naive CD4, 3% to 4% for naive CD8, 2.3% for memory CD4, and 0.4% for memory CD8. Higher generation probabilities were observed for clonotypes shared by all four sorted-subset donors than for non-shared clonotypes. Sampling was restricted to blood, and TCR repertoires in tissue are likely to differ from TCR repertoires in blood. Pairwise subsampling indicated that sequencing depth was expected to affect the degree of clonotype sharing among donors. The genetic and exposure-history diversity represented was limited by the small number of donors. Incomplete sequencing was indicated by rarefaction of sorted-subset datasets, despite the large sequencing depth. Larger estimated clonotype richness was generally found for naive subsets than for memory subsets.

From the cysteine through the phenylalanine, the CDR3 covers 18 amino acids. Kept here is only the CDR3 DNA, which spans 54 bases and is read in frame from base 1. Taken from the germline V gene, the CDR1 and CDR2 loops are MNHNS and SASEGT. Unmatched junction bases come to 16, with V trimmed by 3 bases and J by 3 bases. Using the deep immunoSEQ assay, multiplex PCR amplified TCR CDR3 regions from genomic DNA. For each cell subset, the extracted genomic DNA was distributed evenly across all wells of several immunoSEQ 96-well plates, and each plate served as one replicate. For sorted subsets, 200 to 250 ng of genomic DNA, equivalent to roughly 30,000 T cell genomes, went into each replicate PCR. The purified libraries were quantified using a Qubit 3.0 fluorometer, sized with a Bioanalyzer 2100, and then quantified again using the KAPA Library Quantification kit. Every immunoSEQ 96-well plate was sequenced on a dedicated single-read 150-cycle Illumina NextSeq 550 flow cell. The paper's processing steps were these. Because only junctional sequences without quality scores were contained in the immunoSEQ output, filtering matching that applied to full-length reads could not be performed. To assign V/J genes and CDR3, sequences were annotated against IMGT germline references using PyIR, a Python wrapper for IgBLAST v1.9. Reads were removed for weak V/J assignments (E-value above 1e-6), missing CDR3, stop codons, out-of-frame junctions, or ambiguous translated residues. V3J clonotypes were defined as sequences sharing an identical inferred V gene, J gene, and CDR3 amino acid sequence. The percentage overlap between two repertoires was calculated by dividing the number of shared unique clonotypes by the size of the smaller repertoire. Repertoire richness was assessed with RTK rarefaction, the Chao1 estimator, and Recon v2.1 estimates of unobserved clonotypes. Generation probabilities for all TCRbeta clonotypes obtained by the gDNA method from several donors were computed using OLGA. Sourced from immuneACCESS, this table was stored by TCRdb with only in-frame sequences that have V and J called. A share of the clones is absent; for the studies checked, an unresolved V gene accounts for under half, and the remainder has no known explanation. Clone size and V and J calls were adopted from that table, with D and trimming inferred from the DNA. For this sample the table gives 950,000 to 1,100,000 clones, of which about four fifths were detected only once. Around 0.6% of the sample is taken by the ten largest.

As concerns this clone: It has no known antigen specificity. No base quality information exists; no much larger clone differs at one position.

The specimen sequenced was memory CD4+ T cells from PBMCs. The sample's cell subset or site label is to be understood as: CD45RA-negative fraction. The sequence was obtained from a young man in good health. Some clones in this sample may be carry-over from other donors' samples. Here the chain combines TRBV6-1 and TRBJ1-1; 7 bases in the middle match TRBD1. The nucleotide sequence reads as follows: TGTGCCAGCAGTGATCGGTTTTCAGGGGCAGGGGGGTACACTGAAGCTTTCTTT. Translated, this gives CASSDRFSGAGGYTEAFF.